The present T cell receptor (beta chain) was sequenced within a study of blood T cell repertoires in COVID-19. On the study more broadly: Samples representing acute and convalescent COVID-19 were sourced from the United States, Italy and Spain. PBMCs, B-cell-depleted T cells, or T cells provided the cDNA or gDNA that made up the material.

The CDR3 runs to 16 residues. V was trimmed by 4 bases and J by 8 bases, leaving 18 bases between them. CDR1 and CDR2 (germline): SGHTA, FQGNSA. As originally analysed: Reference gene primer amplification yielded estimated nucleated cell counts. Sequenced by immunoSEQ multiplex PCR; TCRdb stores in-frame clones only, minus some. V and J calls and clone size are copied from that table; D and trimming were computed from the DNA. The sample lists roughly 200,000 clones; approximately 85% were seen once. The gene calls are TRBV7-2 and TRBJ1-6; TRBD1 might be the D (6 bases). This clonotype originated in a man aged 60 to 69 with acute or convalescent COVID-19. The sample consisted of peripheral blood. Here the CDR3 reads CASSSRERGWDSPLHF. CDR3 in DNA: TGTGCCAGCAGCTCCAGGGAGAGGGGGTGGGATTCACCCCTCCACTTT.